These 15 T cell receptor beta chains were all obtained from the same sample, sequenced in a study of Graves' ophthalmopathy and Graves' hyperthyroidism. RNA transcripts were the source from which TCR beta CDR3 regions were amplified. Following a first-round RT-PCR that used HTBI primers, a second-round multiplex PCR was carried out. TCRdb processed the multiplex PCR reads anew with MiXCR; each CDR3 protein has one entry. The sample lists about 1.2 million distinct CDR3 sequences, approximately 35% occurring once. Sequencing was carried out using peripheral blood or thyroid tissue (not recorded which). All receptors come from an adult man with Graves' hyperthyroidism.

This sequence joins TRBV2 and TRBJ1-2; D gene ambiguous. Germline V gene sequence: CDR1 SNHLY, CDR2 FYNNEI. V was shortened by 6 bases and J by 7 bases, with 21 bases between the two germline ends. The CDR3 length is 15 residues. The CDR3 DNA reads TGTGCCAGCAGGAGAGAGACCGGGGAGCTAGGTGGCTACACCTTC. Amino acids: CASRRETGELGGYTF. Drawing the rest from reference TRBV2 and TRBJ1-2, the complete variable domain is EPEVTQTPSHQVTQMGQEVILRCVPISNHLYFYWYRQILGQKVEFLVSFYNNEISEKSEIFDDQFSVERPDGSNFTLKIRSTKLEDSAMYFCASRRETGELGGYTFGSGTRLTVV.

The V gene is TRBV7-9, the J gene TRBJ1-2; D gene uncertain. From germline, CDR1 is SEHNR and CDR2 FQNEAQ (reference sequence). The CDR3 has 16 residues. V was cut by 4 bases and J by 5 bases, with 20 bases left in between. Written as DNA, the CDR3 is TGTGCCAGCAGCTCTCAGCAATACGGAGATCGATATGGCTACACCTTC. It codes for CASSSQQYGDRYGYTF.

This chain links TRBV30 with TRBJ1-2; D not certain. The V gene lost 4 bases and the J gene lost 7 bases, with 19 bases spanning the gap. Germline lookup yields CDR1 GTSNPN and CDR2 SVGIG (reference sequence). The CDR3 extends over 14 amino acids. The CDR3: CAWNRDGKGRGYTF. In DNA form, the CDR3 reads TGTGCCTGGAACCGTGACGGGAAAGGGCGTGGCTACACCTTC.

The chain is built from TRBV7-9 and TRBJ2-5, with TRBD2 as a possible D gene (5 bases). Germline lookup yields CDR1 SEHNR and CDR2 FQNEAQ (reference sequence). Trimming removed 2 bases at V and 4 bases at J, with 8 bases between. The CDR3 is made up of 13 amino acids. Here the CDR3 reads CASSLLLVETQYF. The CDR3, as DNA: TGTGCCAGCAGCTTATTACTAGTAGAGACCCAGTACTTC.

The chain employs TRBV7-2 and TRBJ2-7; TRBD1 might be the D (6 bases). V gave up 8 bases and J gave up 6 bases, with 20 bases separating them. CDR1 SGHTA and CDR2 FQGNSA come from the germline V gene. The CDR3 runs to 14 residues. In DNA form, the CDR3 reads TGTGCCAGCTCACCAAATACAGGGTCTAGCGAGCAGTACTTC. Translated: CASSPNTGSSEQYF.

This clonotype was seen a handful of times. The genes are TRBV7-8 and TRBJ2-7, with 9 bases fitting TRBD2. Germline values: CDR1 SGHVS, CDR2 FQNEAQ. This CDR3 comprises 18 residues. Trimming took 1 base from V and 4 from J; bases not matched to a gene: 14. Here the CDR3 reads CASSLGPVGSGSWYEQYF. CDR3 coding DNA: TGTGCCAGCAGCTTAGGTCCGGTCGGTAGCGGGAGCTGGTACGAGCAGTACTTC.

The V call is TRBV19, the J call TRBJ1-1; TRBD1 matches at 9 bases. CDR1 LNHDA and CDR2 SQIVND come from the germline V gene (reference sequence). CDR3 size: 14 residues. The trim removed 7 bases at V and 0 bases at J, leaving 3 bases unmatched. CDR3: CASTWTGVNTEAFF. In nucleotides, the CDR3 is TGTGCCAGTACTTGGACAGGGGTGAACACTGAAGCTTTCTTT.

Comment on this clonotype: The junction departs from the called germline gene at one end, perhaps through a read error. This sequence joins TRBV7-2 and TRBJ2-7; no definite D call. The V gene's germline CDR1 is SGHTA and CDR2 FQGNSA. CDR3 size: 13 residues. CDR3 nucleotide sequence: TGTGCCAGCAGCCCTACATGGACCCACGAGCAGAACTTC. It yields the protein CASSPTWTHEQNF. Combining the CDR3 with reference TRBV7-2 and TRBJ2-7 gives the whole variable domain GAGVSQSPSNKVTEKGKDVELRCDPISGHTALYWYRQSLGQGLEFLIYFQGNSAPDKSGLPSDRFSAERTGGSVSTLTIQRTQQEDSAVYLCASSPTWTHEQNFGPGTRLTVT.

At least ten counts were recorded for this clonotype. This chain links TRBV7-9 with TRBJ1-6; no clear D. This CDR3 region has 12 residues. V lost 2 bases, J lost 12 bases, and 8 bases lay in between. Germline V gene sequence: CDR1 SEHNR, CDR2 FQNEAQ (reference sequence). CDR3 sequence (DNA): TGTGCCAGCAGCTTAAGGTTTGGACCCCTCCACTTT. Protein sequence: CASSLRFGPLHF.

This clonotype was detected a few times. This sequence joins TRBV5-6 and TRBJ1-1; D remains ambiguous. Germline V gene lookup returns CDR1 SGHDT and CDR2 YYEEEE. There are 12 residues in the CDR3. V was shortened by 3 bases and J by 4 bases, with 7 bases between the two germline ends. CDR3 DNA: TGTGCCAGCAGCTCTTATAGCACTGAAGCTTTCTTT. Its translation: CASSSYSTEAFF.

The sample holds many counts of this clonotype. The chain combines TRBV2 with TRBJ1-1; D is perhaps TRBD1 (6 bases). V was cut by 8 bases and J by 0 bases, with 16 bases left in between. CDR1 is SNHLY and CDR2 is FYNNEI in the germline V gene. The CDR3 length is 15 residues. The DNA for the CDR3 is TGTGCCAGCTCAGAGACAGGAGGATTGAACACTGAAGCTTTCTTT. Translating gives CASSETGGLNTEAFF.

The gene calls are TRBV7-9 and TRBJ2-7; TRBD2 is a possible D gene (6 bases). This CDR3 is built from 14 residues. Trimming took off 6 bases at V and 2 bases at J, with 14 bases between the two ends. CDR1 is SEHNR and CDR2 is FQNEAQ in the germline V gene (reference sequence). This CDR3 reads CASSLSREAYEQYF. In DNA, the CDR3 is TGTGCCAGCAGTTTATCGAGGGAGGCCTACGAGCAGTACTTC.

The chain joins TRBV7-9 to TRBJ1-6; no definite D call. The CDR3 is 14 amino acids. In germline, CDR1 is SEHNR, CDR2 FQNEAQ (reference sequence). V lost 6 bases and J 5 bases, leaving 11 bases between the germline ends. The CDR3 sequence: CASRSTGHNSPLHF. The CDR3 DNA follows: TGTGCCAGCAGAAGCACCGGTCATAATTCACCCCTCCACTTT.

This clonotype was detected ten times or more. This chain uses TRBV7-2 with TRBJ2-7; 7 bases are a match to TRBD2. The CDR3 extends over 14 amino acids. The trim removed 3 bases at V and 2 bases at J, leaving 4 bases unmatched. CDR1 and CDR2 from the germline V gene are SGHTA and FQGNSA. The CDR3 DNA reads TGTGCCAGCAGCTTGCGGCGGGGGACCTACGAGCAGTACTTC. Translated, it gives CASSLRRGTYEQYF. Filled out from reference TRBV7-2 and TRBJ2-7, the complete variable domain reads GAGVSQSPSNKVTEKGKDVELRCDPISGHTALYWYRQSLGQGLEFLIYFQGNSAPDKSGLPSDRFSAERTGGSVSTLTIQRTQQEDSAVYLCASSLRRGTYEQYFGPGTRLTVT.

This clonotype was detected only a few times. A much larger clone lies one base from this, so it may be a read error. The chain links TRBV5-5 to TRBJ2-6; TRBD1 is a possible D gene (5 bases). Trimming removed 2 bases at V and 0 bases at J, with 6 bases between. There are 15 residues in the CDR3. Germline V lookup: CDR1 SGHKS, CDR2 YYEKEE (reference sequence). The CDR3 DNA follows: TGTGCCAGCAGCTTACAGGTCTCTGGGGCCAACGTCCTGACTTTC. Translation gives CASSLQVSGANVLTF.